This T cell receptor beta chain was captured by sequencing in a study of shared clonotypes between healthy human individuals. Overall study results and limits: Estimated clonotype richness was generally higher in naive than memory subsets.

The CDR3 has 15 amino acids. The V gene end was trimmed by 7 bases and the J gene end by 0 bases; junction bases not matched to a gene: 6. CDR1 is LNHDA and CDR2 is SQIVND in the germline V gene (reference sequence). Each subset's genomic DNA was shared equally among a number of immunoSEQ plates. The assay was immunoSEQ multiplex PCR, and TCRdb's table has in-frame clones only and misses some. This table holds roughly 2 million clones, approximately 95% found once. Naive-designated CD8 cells lacked CD45RO, were positively enriched for CCR7, and omitted terminally differentiated effector memory CD45RA+ cells. Regarding this clone: The antigen remains undetermined.

The chain is built from TRBV19 and TRBJ2-1; 7 nucleotides agree with TRBD2. This clonotype originated in a man younger than 35 in good health. Sequenced sample: naive CD8+ T cells sorted from blood. CDR3 DNA sequence: TGTGCCAGTACCGCGGGGGAGAGCTCCTACAATGAGCAGTTCTTC. Amino acids: CASTAGESSYNEQFF.